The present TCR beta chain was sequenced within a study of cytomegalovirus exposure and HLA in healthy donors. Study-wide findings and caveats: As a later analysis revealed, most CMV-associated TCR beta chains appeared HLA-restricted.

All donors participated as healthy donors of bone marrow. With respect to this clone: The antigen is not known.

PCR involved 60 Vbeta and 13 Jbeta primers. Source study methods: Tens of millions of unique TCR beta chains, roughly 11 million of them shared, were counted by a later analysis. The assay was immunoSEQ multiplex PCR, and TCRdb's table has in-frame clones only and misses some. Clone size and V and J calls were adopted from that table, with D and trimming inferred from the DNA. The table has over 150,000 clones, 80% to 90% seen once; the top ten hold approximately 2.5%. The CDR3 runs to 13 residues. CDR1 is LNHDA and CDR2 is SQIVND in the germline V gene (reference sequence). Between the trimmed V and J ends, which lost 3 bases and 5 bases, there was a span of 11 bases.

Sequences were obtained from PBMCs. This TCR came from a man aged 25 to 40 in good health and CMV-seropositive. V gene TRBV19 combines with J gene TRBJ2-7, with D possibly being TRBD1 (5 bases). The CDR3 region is CASSIQGADEQYF. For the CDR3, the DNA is TGTGCCAGTAGTATTCAGGGTGCGGACGAGCAGTACTTC.